This T cell receptor beta chain appears in the sequencing data of a study of blood T cell repertoires in COVID-19. For the study at large: The United States, Italy and Spain were the sources of the acute and convalescent COVID-19 samples. In each case, the material was cDNA or gDNA derived from T cells, B-cell-depleted T cells, or PBMCs.

Germline V lookup: CDR1 SGHKS, CDR2 YYEKEE (reference sequence). V shed 7 bases and J shed 2 bases, with 10 bases lying between them. The CDR3 length is 13 residues. In the source study's methods: Reference gene primer amplification gave nucleated cell count estimates. The method was immunoSEQ multiplex PCR; TCRdb's version includes in-frame clones alone and lacks a portion of them. The D gene and trimming were derived from the DNA, and the V and J assignments and clone size from that table. The table has approximately 250,000 clones, 88% seen once. This chain joins TRBV5-5 and TRBJ1-3; D is possibly TRBD1 (5 bases). Sample: PBMCs or T cells enriched from blood (not recorded which). The clonotype was recovered from a woman aged 55-69 years in a cohort exposed to, infected with or recovered from COVID-19 (not recorded which). The CDR3 nucleotides read TGTGCCAGCGCCGGGGGACCTGGAAACACCATATATTTT. Encoded protein: CASAGGPGNTIYF.